The 7 T cell receptor beta chains below were found in one sample sequenced in a study of cytomegalovirus exposure and HLA in healthy donors. Both 60 Vbeta primers and 13 Jbeta primers went into the PCR. This table comes from immunoSEQ multiplex PCR, and its TCRdb copy is limited to in-frame clones, with some not included. The table has around 140,000 clones, under 90% seen once. Sequencing was carried out using PBMCs. The receptor set was obtained from a man in his forties in good health and CMV-seronegative.

The genes are TRBV5-1 and TRBJ1-1; 11 nucleotides match TRBD1. Germline lookup yields CDR1 SGHRS and CDR2 YFSETQ. V lost 5 bases to trimming and J lost 5 bases; unmatched junction nucleotides: 8. The CDR3 runs 15 residues. Here the CDR3 DNA reads TGCGCCAGCAGGACTGGACAGGGGGCGCGGACTGAAGCTTTCTTT. The encoded protein is CASRTGQGARTEAFF.

The chain links TRBV23-1 to TRBJ2-6; unclear D gene. TRBV23-1 is designated an ORF whose function remains uncertain. This CDR3 is 16 amino acids long. V was cut by 2 bases and J by 0 bases, with 8 bases left in between. In nucleotides, the CDR3 is TGCGCCAGCAGTCAACCTGAGAACTCTGGGGCCAACGTCCTGACTTTC. As protein: CASSQPENSGANVLTF.

The V gene is TRBV5-1, the J gene TRBJ2-7; possible D gene TRBD1, 6 bases. The V gene lost 4 bases and the J gene lost 7 bases, with 15 bases spanning the gap. The CDR3 contains 13 residues. Germline V lookup: CDR1 SGHRS, CDR2 YFSETQ. The CDR3 loop reads CASSPSQGREQYF. CDR3 sequence (DNA): TGCGCCAGCAGCCCGTCACAGGGTCGGGAGCAGTACTTC.

The V gene is TRBV28, the J gene TRBJ1-6, with TRBD1 matching over 7 bases. Germline loops: CDR1 MDHEN, CDR2 SYDVKM. The trim removed 2 bases at V and 9 bases at J, leaving 4 bases unmatched. The CDR3 has 14 residues. CDR3 loop: CASSLMTGRSPLHF. CDR3 DNA: TGTGCCAGCAGTTTAATGACAGGGCGTTCACCCCTCCACTTT.

This clone was detected once. The chain combines TRBV6-1 with TRBJ2-1; D is perhaps TRBD1 (5 bases). Germline-derived CDR1 and CDR2 are MNHNS and SASEGT. V was cut by 2 bases and J by 10 bases, with 18 bases left in between. The CDR3 runs 15 residues. CDR3 protein: CASSEMELRAGEQFF. The CDR3 nucleotides are TGTGCCAGCAGTGAAATGGAACTCAGGGCCGGCGAGCAGTTCTTC.

V and J are TRBV19 and TRBJ1-2, with D unresolved. The V and J ends lost 1 base and 4 bases respectively, with 10 bases between them. This CDR3 region has 14 residues. Germline assignment: CDR1 LNHDA and CDR2 SQIVND (reference sequence). The CDR3 spells CASSIGEAFYGYTF. CDR3 nucleotide sequence: TGTGCCAGTAGTATAGGGGAGGCTTTCTATGGCTACACCTTC.

The sample holds a few counts of this clone. The chain employs TRBV5-1 and TRBJ1-2; no clear D. The CDR3 totals 13 residues. V was trimmed by 0 bases and J by 2 bases, leaving 5 bases between them. Germline loops: CDR1 SGHRS, CDR2 YFSETQ. CDR3 region: CASSLGGNYGYTF. CDR3 coding DNA: TGCGCCAGCAGCTTGGGCGGGAACTATGGCTACACCTTC.